This T cell receptor (beta chain) comes out of a study of human T cells and chemical hapten exposure. TCRdb called the RACE reads again in MiXCR, with one record for every CDR3 protein. The sample consists of about 120,000 distinct CDR3 sequences, less than 15% of them appearing once. As to time point: pre-sensitization, week 0. Treatment: therapeutic diphenylcyclopropenone sensitization with weekly scalp DPC. This CDR3 contains 16 residues. Trimming pared 5 bases from V and 1 base from J, leaving 17 bases between. The material was whole blood, obtained in connection with sensitization to the hapten diphenylcyclopropenone (DPC). The receptor comes from a woman younger than 35 with alopecia areata. Some clones in this sample may be carry-over from other donors' samples. V is TRBV12-3 or TRBV12-4 and J is TRBJ1-1; D is ambiguous. The CDR3 coding sequence is TGTGCCAGCAGTCCCCCTTTTCATCGGGGGAACACTGAAGCTTTCTTT. It codes for CASSPPFHRGNTEAFF.